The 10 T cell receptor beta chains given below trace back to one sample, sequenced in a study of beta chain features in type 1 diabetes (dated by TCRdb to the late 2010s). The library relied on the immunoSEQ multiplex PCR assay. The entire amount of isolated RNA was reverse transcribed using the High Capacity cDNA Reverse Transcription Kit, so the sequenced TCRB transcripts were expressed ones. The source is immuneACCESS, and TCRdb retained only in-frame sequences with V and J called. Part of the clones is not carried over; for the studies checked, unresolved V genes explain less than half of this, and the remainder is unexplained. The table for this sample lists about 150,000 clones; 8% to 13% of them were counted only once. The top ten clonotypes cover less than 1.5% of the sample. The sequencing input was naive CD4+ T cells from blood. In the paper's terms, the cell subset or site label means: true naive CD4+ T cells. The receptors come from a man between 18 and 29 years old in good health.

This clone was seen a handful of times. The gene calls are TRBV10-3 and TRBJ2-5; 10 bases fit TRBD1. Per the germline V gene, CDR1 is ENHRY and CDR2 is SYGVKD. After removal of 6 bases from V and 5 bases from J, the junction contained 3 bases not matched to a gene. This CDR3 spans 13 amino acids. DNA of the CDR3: TGTGCCATCAGAGAGGGACAGGGGGAGACCCAGTACTTC. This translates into CAIREGQGETQYF.

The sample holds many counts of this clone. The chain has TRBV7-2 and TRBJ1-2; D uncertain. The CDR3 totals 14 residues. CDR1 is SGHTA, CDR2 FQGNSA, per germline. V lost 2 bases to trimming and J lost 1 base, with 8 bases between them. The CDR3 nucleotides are TGTGCCAGCAGCTTACTCTCGGTTAACTATGGCTACACCTTC. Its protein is CASSLLSVNYGYTF.

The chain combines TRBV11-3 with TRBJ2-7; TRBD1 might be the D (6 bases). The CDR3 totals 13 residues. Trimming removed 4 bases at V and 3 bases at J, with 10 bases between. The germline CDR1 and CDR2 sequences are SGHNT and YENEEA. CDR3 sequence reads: CASSSDRNYEQYF. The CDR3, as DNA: TGTGCCAGCAGCTCGGACAGAAACTACGAGCAGTACTTC. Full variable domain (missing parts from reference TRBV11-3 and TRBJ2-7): EAGVVQSPRYKIIEKKQPVAFWCNPISGHNTLYWYLQNLGQGPELLIRYENEEAVDDSQLPKDRFSAERLKGVDSTLKIQPAELGDSAVYLCASSSDRNYEQYFGPGTRLTVT.

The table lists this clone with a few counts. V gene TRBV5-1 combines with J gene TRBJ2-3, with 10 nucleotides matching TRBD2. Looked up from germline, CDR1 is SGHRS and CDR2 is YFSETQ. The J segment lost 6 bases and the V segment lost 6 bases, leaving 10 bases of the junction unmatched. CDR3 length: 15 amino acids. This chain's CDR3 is CASIEWSGGADTQYF. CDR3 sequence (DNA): TGCGCCAGCATAGAATGGAGCGGGGGGGCGGATACGCAGTATTTT.

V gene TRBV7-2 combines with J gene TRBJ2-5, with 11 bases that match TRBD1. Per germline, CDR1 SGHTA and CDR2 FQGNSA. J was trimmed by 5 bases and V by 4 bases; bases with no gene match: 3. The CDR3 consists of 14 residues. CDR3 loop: CASSSDRGRETQYF. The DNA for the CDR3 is TGTGCCAGCAGCTCGGACAGGGGGCGTGAGACCCAGTACTTC.

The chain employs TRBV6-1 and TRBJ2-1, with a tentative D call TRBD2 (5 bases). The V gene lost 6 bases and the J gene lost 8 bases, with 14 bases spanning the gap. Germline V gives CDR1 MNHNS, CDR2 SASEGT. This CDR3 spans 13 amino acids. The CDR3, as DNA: TGTGCCAGCAGCCCCCGAGAGGGCGATGAGCAGTTCTTC. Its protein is CASSPREGDEQFF.

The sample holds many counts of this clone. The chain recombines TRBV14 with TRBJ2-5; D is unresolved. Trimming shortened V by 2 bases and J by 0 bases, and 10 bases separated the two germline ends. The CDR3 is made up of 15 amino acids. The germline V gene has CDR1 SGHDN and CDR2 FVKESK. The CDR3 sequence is CASSQLRTDQETQYF. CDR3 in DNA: TGTGCCAGCAGCCAACTCCGCACGGACCAAGAGACCCAGTACTTC.

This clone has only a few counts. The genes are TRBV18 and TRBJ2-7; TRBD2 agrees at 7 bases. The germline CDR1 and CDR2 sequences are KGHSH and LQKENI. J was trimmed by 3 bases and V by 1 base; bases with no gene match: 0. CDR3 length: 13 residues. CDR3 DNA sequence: TGTGCCAGCTCACCACGGGGGGGCTACGAGCAGTACTTC. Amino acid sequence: CASSPRGGYEQYF.

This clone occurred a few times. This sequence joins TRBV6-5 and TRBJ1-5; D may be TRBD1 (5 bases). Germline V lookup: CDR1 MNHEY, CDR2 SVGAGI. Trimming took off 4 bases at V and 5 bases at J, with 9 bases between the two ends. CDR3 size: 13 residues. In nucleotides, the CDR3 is TGTGCCAGCAGTTGGGGAGGGGATCAGCCCCAGCATTTT. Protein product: CASSWGGDQPQHF.

CDR3 sequence: CASSSGLSTDTQYF. CDR3 nucleotide sequence: TGTGCCAGCAGCTCAGGACTGAGCACAGATACGCAGTATTTT. The gene calls are TRBV5-6 and TRBJ2-3; possibly TRBD2 for D (5 bases). Looked up from germline, CDR1 is SGHDT and CDR2 is YYEEEE. The CDR3 runs to 14 residues. The V and J ends lost 3 bases and 0 bases respectively, with 8 bases between them.